These T cell receptor beta chains were read from a single sample in a study of blood T cell repertoires in COVID-19. Clones were read by immunoSEQ multiplex PCR, and TCRdb kept only the in-frame ones, dropping some. Of tens of thousands of clones in the sample, 79% are singletons; the top ten hold roughly 5%. The sample taken for sequencing was peripheral blood. The receptors were gathered from an elderly woman with active or convalescent COVID-19. The CDR3 runs from the conserved cysteine through the conserved F or W. The D gene is left open where the match is weak. Clone size, where shown, is once, few, many, or a class for clones that have expanded.

j_call	v_call	d_call	clone_size	cdr3_aa	cdr3_nt
TRBJ2-3	TRBV6-5	-	once	CATSTFGVTDTQYF	TGTGCCACCTCGACCTTTGGAGTCACAGATACGCAGTATTTT
TRBJ1-2	TRBV2	TRBD1	-	CARGQGAVDGYTF	TGTGCCAGGGGACAGGGGGCAGTTGATGGCTACACCTTC
TRBJ2-4	TRBV4-2	TRBD2	-	CASSQDRLAGTKNIQYF	TGTGCCAGCAGCCAAGATCGACTAGCGGGTACCAAAAACATTCAGTACTTC
TRBJ1-2	TRBV7-2	TRBD1	-	CASSRRTGAQNYGYTF	TGTGCCAGCAGCAGACGGACAGGGGCCCAGAACTACGGCTACACCTTC
TRBJ1-3	TRBV14	-	-	CASSQGRLLLSGNTIYF	TGTGCCAGCAGCCAAGGGCGGTTATTACTCTCTGGAAACACCATATATTTT
TRBJ2-1	TRBV28	TRBD2	-	CASKWTSAYNEQFF	TGTGCCAGCAAATGGACTAGCGCGTACAATGAGCAGTTCTTC
TRBJ2-7	TRBV12-3/TRBV12-4	-	-	CASSPLLYEQYF	TGTGCCAGCAGTCCCCTTTTATACGAGCAGTACTTC
TRBJ1-5	TRBV3-1/TRBV3-2	TRBD1	-	CAGGQEERNQPQHF	TGTGCCGGGGGACAGGAAGAGAGAAATCAGCCCCAGCATTTT
TRBJ2-1	TRBV11-3	-	-	CASSLGRVAIEQFF	TGTGCCAGCAGCTTAGGCCGCGTTGCTATTGAGCAGTTCTTC
TRBJ2-1	TRBV4-3	TRBD1	-	CASSQDRGIRYEQFF	TGCGCCAGCAGCCAGGACAGGGGGATACGCTATGAGCAGTTCTTC